What follows are 7 T cell receptor beta chains derived from one specimen sequenced in a study of cytomegalovirus exposure and HLA in healthy donors. The PCR made use of 60 Vbeta and 13 Jbeta primers. Method: immunoSEQ multiplex PCR; TCRdb's copy keeps in-frame clones and lacks some. The sample yields 110,000 to 150,000 clones, around 75% seen once. Source material: PBMCs. Receptor source: a man aged 55 to 70 in good health and CMV-seronegative.

The chain combines TRBV7-8 with TRBJ2-5, with 12 bases fitting TRBD1. The germline CDR1 and CDR2 sequences are SGHVS and FQNEAQ. The junction had 9 bases not matched to a gene; V was cut back by 8 bases and J by 2 bases. The CDR3 extends over 16 amino acids. DNA for the CDR3: TGTGCCAGCTCATCTAGGGACAGGGGGCCGCAAGAGACCCAGTACTTC. This gives the protein CASSSRDRGPQETQYF.

V gene TRBV28 combines with J gene TRBJ2-7; D perhaps matches TRBD2 (6 bases). Germline CDR1 reads MDHEN; CDR2 reads SYDVKM. There are 13 residues in the CDR3. V was trimmed by 3 bases and J by 4 bases, leaving 10 bases between them. The CDR3 DNA reads TGTGCCAGCAGTTTCCCCGGGGGTTACGAGCAGTACTTC. It specifies CASSFPGGYEQYF. Looking up the rest from reference TRBV28 and TRBJ2-7 gives the full variable domain: DVKVTQSSRYLVKRTGEKVFLECVQDMDHENMFWYRQDPGLGLRLIYFSYDVKMKEKGDIPEGYSVSREKKERFSLILESASTNQTSMYLCASSFPGGYEQYFGPGTRLTVT.

V and J are TRBV6-6 and TRBJ1-4; 9 bases agree with TRBD1. The J segment lost 8 bases and the V segment lost 2 bases, leaving 3 bases of the junction unmatched. The CDR3 has 14 residues. The germline V gene has CDR1 MNHNY and CDR2 SVGAGI (reference sequence). The CDR3 sequence is CASSYGDREEKLFF. CDR3 in DNA: TGTGCCAGCAGTTACGGGGACAGGGAGGAAAAACTGTTTTTT.

This clone was seen a few times. V gene TRBV4-2 combines with J gene TRBJ1-3, with a tentative D call TRBD1 (6 bases). Deletions cut 4 bases from V and 6 bases from J, with 22 bases between. The length of the CDR3 is 17 residues. Per germline, CDR1 LGHNA and CDR2 YNFKEQ. CDR3: CASSPAVKNSGENTIYF. In DNA form, the CDR3 reads TGTGCCAGCAGCCCCGCCGTCAAGAATTCAGGGGAAAACACCATATATTTT.

The rearrangement links TRBV7-2 to TRBJ2-5; 14 bases are a match to TRBD2. CDR1 and CDR2 (germline): SGHTA, FQGNSA. The CDR3 extends over 19 amino acids. J gave up 5 bases and V 6 bases, and 17 bases lay outside the gene matches. The CDR3 sequence is CASRTQPGLAGETIETQYF. The CDR3 nucleotides read TGTGCCAGCAGAACCCAACCGGGACTAGCGGGAGAAACTATCGAGACCCAGTACTTC. Using reference TRBV7-2 and TRBJ2-5 for the parts outside the CDR3, the full variable domain is GAGVSQSPSNKVTEKGKDVELRCDPISGHTALYWYRQSLGQGLEFLIYFQGNSAPDKSGLPSDRFSAERTGGSVSTLTIQRTQQEDSAVYLCASRTQPGLAGETIETQYFGPGTRLLVL.

The gene calls are TRBV11-1 and TRBJ2-7; 8 bases align to TRBD1. V shed 3 bases, J shed 1 base, and the junction held 5 bases outside the gene matches. CDR1 and CDR2 from the germline V gene are SGHAT and FQDESV (reference sequence). The CDR3 is made up of 15 amino acids. CDR3 amino acids: CASSFTDRGSYEQYF. The CDR3 bases are TGTGCCAGCAGCTTCACCGACAGGGGATCCTACGAGCAGTACTTC.

This clone turned up a few times. This rearrangement joins TRBV6-1 to TRBJ2-1; the D gene is possibly TRBD1 (5 bases). Between the trimmed V and J ends, which lost 2 bases and 4 bases, there was a span of 15 bases. This CDR3 region has 16 residues. The germline V gene encodes CDR1 MNHNS and CDR2 SASEGT. Here the CDR3 DNA reads TGTGCCAGCAGTGAATTCGACAGAGTAGGTTACAATGAGCAGTTCTTC. Its translation: CASSEFDRVGYNEQFF.